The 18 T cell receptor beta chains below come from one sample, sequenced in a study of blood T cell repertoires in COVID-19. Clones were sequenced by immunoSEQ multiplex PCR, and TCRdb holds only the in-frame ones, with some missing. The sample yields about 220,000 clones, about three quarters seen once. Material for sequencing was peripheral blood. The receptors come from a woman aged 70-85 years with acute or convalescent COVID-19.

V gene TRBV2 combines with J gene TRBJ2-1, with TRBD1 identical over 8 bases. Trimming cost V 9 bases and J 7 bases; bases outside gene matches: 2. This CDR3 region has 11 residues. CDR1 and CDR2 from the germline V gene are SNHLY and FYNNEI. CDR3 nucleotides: TGTGCCAGGGGACAGGAGAATGAGCAGTTCTTC. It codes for CARGQENEQFF.

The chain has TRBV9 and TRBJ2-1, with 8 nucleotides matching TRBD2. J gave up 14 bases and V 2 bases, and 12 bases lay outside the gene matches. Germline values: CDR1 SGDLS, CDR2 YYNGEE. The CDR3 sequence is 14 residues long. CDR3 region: CASSVGSYGGAKFF. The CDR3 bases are TGTGCCAGCAGCGTCGGGTCATACGGGGGGGCAAAGTTCTTC.

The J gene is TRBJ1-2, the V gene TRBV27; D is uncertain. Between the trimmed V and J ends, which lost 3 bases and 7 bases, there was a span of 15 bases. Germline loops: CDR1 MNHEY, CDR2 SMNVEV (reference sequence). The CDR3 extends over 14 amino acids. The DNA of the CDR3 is TGTGCCAGCAGTTTTGCGGGAGCGGGAGGTGGCTACACCTTC. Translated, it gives CASSFAGAGGGYTF.

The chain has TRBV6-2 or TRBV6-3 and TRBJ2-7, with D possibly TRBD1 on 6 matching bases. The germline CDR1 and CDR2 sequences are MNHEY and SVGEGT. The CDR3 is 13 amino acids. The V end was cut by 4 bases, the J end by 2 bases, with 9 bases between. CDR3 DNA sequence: TGTGCCAGCAGTTCGCAGGGGACCTACGAGCAGTACGTC. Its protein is CASSSQGTYEQYV.

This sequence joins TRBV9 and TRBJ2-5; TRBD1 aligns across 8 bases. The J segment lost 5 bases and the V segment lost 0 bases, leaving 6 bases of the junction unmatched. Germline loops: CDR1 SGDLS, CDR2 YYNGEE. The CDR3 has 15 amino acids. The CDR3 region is CASSVVPGGWETQYF. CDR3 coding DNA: TGTGCCAGCAGCGTAGTGCCAGGGGGCTGGGAGACCCAGTACTTC.

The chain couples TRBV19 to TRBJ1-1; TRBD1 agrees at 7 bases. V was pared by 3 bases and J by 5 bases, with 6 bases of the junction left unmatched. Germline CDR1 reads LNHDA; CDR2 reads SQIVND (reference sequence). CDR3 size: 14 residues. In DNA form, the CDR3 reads TGTGCCAGTAGTATTTTGGGCAGGGGGACTGAAGCTTTCTTT. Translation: CASSILGRGTEAFF. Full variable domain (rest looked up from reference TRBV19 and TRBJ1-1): DGGITQSPKYLFRKEGQNVTLSCEQNLNHDAMYWYRQDPGQGLRLIYYSQIVNDFQKGDIAEGYSVSREKKESFPLTVTSAQKNPTAFYLCASSILGRGTEAFFGQGTRLTVV.

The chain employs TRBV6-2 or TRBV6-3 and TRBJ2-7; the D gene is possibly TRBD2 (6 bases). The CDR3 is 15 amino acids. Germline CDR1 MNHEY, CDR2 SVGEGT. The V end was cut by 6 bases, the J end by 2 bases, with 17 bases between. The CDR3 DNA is TGTGCCAGCAGCGTGGGACTCCCTTCTGCCTACGAGCAGTACTTC. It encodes CASSVGLPSAYEQYF.

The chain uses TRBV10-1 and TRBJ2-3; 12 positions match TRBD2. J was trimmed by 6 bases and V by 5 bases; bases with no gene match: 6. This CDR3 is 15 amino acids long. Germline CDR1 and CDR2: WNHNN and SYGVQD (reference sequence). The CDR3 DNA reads TGCGCCAGCAGTACGACTAGCGGGGGCTCCGATACGCAGTATTTT. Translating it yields CASSTTSGGSDTQYF.

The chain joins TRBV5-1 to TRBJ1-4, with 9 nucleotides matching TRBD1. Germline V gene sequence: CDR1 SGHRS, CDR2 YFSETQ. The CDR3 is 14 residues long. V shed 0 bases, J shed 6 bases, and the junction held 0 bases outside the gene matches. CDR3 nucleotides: TGCGCCAGCAGCTTGGGACAGGGGGATGAAAAACTGTTTTTT. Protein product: CASSLGQGDEKLFF. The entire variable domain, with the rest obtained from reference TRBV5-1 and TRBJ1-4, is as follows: KAGVTQTPRYLIKTRGQQVTLSCSPISGHRSVSWYQQTPGQGLQFLFEYFSETQRNKGNFPGRFSGRQFSNSRSEMNVSTLELGDSALYLCASSLGQGDEKLFFGSGTQLSVL.

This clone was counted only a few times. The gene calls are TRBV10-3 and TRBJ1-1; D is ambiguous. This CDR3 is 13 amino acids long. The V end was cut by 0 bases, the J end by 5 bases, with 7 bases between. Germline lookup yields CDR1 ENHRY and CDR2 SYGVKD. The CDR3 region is CAISESRLTEAFF. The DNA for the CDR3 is TGTGCCATCAGTGAGTCCAGGCTGACTGAAGCTTTCTTT.

The CDR3, as DNA: TGTGCCAGTAGCAACACAGGGAACACTGAAGCTTTCTTT. This translates into CASSNTGNTEAFF. The rearrangement joins TRBV19 to TRBJ1-1; the D gene is possibly TRBD1 (5 bases). The CDR3 totals 13 residues. The ends were cut back, 6 bases at V and 1 base at J, with 9 bases in the middle. Germline V lookup: CDR1 LNHDA, CDR2 SQIVND (reference sequence).

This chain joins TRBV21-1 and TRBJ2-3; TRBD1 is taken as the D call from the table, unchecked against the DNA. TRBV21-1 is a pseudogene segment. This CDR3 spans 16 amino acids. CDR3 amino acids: CASSRWTGEFTDTQYF. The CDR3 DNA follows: TGTGCCAGCAGCAGATGGACAGGAGAGTTCACAGATACGCAGTATTTT.

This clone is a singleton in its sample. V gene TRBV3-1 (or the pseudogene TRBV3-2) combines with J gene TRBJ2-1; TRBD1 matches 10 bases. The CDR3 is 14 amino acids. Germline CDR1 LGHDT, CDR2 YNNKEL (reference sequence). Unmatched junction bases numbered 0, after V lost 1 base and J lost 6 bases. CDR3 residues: CASSQGTGGNEQFF. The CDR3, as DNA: TGTGCCAGCAGCCAAGGGACAGGGGGCAATGAGCAGTTCTTC.

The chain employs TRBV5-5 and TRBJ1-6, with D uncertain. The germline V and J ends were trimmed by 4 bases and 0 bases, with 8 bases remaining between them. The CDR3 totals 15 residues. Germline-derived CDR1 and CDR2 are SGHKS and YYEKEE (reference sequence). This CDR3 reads CASSPRFSYNSPLHF. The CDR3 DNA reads TGTGCCAGCAGCCCTAGGTTCTCCTATAATTCACCCCTCCACTTT. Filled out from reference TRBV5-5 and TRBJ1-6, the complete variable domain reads DAGVTQSPTHLIKTRGQQVTLRCSPISGHKSVSWYQQVLGQGPQFIFQYYEKEERGRGNFPDRFSARQFPNYSSELNVNALLLGDSALYLCASSPRFSYNSPLHFGNGTRLTVT.

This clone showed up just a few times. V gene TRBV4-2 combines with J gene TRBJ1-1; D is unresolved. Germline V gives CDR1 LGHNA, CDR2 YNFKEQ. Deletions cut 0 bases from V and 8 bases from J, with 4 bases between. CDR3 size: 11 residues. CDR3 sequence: CASSQEREAFF. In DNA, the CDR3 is TGTGCCAGCAGCCAAGAGAGGGAAGCTTTCTTT.

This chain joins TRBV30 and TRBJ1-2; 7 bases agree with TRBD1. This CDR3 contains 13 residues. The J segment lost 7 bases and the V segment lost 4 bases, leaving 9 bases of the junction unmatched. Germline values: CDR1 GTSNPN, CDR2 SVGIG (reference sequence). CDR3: CAWNTGDPAGYTF. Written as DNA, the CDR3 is TGTGCCTGGAACACAGGGGACCCCGCTGGCTACACCTTC.

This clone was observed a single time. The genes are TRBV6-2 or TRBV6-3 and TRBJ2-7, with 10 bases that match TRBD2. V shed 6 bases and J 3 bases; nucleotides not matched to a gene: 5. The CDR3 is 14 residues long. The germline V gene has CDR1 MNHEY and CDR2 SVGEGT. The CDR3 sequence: CASSRGLAVYEQYV. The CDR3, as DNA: TGTGCCAGCAGCCGCGGACTAGCGGTCTACGAGCAGTACGTC.

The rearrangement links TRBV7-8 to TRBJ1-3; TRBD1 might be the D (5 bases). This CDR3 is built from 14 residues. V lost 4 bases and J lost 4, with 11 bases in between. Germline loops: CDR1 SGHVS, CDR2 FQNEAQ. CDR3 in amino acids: CASSSDQGGNTIYF. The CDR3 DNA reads TGTGCCAGCAGCTCGGATCAGGGAGGAAACACCATATATTTT.